This T cell receptor beta chain emerged from a study of Ad26.COV2.S vaccination and SARS-CoV-2 variants. Sequencing used immunoSEQ multiplex PCR; TCRdb keeps in-frame clones, though not all of them. Of a few hundred thousand clones detected, approximately 89% appear once; the ten largest clones hold around 3%. Treatment here: around 19 received Ad26.COV2.S at low or high dose, single or two shots; roughly five received placebo; per-sample allocation not given. Day 63 after the first vaccine or placebo injection was the time point for sampling. The CDR3 is 15 residues long. The V gene's germline CDR1 is LNHDA and CDR2 SQIVND (reference sequence). The ends were cut back, 7 bases at V and 3 bases at J, with 18 bases in the middle.

The input for sequencing was peripheral blood, taken in a trial of Ad26.COV2.S vaccine versus placebo. V gene TRBV19 combines with J gene TRBJ1-2; D gene ambiguous. This TCR was recovered from a person between 18 and 60 years old who received the Ad26.COV2.S COVID-19 vaccine or a placebo. The CDR3, as DNA: TGTGCCAGTACCCCCGGGATCTACTGGGACTATGGCTACACCTTC. This sequence encodes CASTPGIYWDYGYTF.